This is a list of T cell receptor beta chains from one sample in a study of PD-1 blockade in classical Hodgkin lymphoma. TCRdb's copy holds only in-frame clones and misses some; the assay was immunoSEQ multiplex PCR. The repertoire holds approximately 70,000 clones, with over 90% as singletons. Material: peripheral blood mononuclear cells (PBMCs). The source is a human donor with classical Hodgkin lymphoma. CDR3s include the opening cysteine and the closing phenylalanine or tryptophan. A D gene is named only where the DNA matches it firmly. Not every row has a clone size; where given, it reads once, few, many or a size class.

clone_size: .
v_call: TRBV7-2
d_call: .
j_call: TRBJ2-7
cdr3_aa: CASSLGLGQIIDEQYF
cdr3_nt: TGTGCCAGCAGCTTAGGTCTCGGCCAGATTATTGACGAGCAGTACTTC

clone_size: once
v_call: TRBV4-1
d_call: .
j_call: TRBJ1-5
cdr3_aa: CASSPRIGNQPQHF
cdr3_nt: TGCGCCAGCAGCCCCCGAATCGGCAATCAGCCCCAGCATTTT

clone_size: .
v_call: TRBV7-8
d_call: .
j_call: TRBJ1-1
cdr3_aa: CASSPQTVRKDTEAFF
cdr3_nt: TGTGCCAGCAGTCCCCAAACCGTCCGGAAGGACACTGAAGCTTTCTTT

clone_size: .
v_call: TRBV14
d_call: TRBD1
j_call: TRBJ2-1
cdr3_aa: CASSHLPGQGPTAYNEQFF
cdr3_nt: TGTGCCAGCAGCCACCTTCCGGGACAGGGCCCAACCGCCTACAATGAGCAGTTCTTC

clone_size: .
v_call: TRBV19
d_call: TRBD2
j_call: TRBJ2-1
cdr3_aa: CASSTLAGSYNEQFF
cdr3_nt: TGTGCCAGTAGCACCCTAGCGGGATCCTACAATGAGCAGTTCTTC

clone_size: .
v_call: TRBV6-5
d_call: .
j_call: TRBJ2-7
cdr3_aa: CASSPRIGGYKQYF
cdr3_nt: TGTGCCAGCAGTCCTCGTATCGGCGGCTACAAGCAGTACTTC

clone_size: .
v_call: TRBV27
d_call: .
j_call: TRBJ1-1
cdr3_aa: CASSYSGNTEAFF
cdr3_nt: TGTGCCAGCAGTTATTCAGGGAACACTGAAGCTTTCTTT

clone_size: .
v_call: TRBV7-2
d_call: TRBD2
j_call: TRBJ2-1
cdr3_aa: CASSLRSGGLNEQFF
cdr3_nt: TGTGCCAGCAGCTTGAGGAGCGGGGGGCTCAATGAGCAGTTCTTC

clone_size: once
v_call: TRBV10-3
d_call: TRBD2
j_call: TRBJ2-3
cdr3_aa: CASTRTSGGNTQYF
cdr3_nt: TGTGCCTCAACCCGGACTAGCGGGGGAAATACGCAGTATTTT

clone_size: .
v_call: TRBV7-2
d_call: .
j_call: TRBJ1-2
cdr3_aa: CASSLAGQSDGYTF
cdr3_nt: TGTGCCAGCAGCTTAGCTGGGCAGAGTGATGGCTACACCTTC

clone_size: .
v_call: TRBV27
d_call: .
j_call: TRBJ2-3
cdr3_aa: CASNRGVADTQYF
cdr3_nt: TGTGCCAGTAACAGAGGCGTCGCAGATACGCAGTATTTT

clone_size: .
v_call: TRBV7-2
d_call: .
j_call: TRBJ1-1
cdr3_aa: CASSLGSRGQGLTEAFF
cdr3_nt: TGTGCCAGCAGCTTAGGCTCCCGAGGCCAGGGTCTCACTGAAGCTTTCTTT

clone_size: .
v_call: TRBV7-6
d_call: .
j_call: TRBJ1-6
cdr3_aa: CASSRNNSPLHF
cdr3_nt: TGTGCCAGCAGCCGTAATAATTCACCCCTCCACTTT

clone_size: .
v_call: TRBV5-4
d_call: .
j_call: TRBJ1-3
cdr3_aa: CASSPQATSGNTIYF
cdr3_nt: TGTGCCAGCAGCCCTCAGGCAACCTCTGGAAACACCATATATTTT

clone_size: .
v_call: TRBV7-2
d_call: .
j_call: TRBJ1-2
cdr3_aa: CASSSLAAAYGYTF
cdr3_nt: TGTGCCAGCAGCTCTTTGGCAGCTGCCTATGGCTACACCTTC

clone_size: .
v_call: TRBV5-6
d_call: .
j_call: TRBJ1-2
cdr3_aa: CASTPSMARGYTF
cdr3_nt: TGTGCCAGCACGCCAAGTATGGCGAGAGGCTACACCTTC

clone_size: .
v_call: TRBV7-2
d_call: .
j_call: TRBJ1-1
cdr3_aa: CASSLDAPTEAFF
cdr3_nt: TGTGCCAGCAGTTTGGACGCGCCTACTGAAGCTTTCTTT

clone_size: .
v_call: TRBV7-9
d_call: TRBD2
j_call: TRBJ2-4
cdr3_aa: CAGSLSLAGDNIQYF
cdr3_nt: TGTGCCGGCAGCTTATCCCTAGCGGGAGACAACATTCAGTACTTC

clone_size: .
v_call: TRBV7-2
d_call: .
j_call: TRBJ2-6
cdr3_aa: CASSLAGGSGANVLTF
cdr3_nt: TGTGCCAGCAGCTTAGCGGGGGGCTCTGGAGCCAACGTCCTGACTTTC

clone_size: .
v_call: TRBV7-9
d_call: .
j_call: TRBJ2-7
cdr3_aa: CASSLQGNSYEQYF
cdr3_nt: TGTGCCAGCAGCTTACAGGGAAACTCCTACGAGCAGTACTTC

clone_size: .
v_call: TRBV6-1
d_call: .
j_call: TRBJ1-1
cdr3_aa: CASDRLSHTEAFF
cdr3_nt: TGTGCCAGCGATAGACTGAGCCACACTGAAGCTTTCTTT

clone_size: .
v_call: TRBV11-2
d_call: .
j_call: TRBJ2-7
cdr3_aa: CASSLGPTYEQYF
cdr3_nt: TGTGCCAGCAGCCTGGGACCAACCTACGAGCAGTACTTC

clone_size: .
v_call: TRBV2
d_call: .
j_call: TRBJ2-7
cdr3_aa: CASKTDTYEQYF
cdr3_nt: TGTGCCAGCAAGACCGATACCTACGAGCAGTACTTC

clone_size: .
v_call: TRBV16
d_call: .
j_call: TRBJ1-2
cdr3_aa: CASSQSIAINYGYTF
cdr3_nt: TGTGCCAGCAGCCAATCTATAGCGATTAACTATGGCTACACCTTC

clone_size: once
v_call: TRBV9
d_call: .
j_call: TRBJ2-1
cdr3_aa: CASSVRGGTYNEQFF
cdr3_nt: TGTGCCAGCAGCGTACGGGGCGGCACCTACAATGAGCAGTTCTTC

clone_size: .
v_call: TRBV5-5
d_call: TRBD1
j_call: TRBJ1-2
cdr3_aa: CASSSLRQGVFHGYTF
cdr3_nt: TGTGCCAGCAGCTCGCTAAGACAGGGGGTTTTTCATGGCTACACCTTC

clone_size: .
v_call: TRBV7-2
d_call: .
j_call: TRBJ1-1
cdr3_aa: CASSARDGGTEAFF
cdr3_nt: TGTGCCAGCAGCGCCCGGGACGGGGGCACTGAAGCTTTCTTT

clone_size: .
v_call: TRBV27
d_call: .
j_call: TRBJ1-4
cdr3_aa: CATPGTLKGPCEKLFF
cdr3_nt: TGTGCCACCCCCGGGACATTAAAGGGGCCTTGTGAAAAACTGTTTTTT

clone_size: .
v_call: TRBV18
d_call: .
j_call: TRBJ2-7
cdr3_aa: CASSPRGEVYEQYF
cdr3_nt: TGTGCCAGCTCACCTCGGGGTGAAGTTTACGAGCAGTACTTC

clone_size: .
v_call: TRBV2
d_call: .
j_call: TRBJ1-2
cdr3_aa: CASSEARVLGGYTF
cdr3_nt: TGTGCCAGCAGTGAAGCCAGGGTTTTAGGTGGCTACACCTTC

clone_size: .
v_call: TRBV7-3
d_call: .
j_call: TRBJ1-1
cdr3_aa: CASSLLRVATTEAFF
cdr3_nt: TGTGCCAGCAGCTTACTTAGGGTGGCTACGACTGAAGCTTTCTTT

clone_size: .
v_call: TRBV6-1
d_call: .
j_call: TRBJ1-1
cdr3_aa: CASSELRGDAFF
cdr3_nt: TGTGCCAGCAGTGAACTCAGGGGAGACGCTTTCTTT

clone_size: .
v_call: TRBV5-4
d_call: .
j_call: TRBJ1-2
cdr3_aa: CASRLDAKYGYTF
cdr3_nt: TGTGCCAGCAGGTTGGACGCGAAATATGGCTACACCTTC

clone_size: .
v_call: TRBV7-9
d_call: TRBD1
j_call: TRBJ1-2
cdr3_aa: CASLGQVMDYGYTF
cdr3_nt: TGTGCCAGCTTAGGACAGGTTATGGACTATGGCTACACCTTC

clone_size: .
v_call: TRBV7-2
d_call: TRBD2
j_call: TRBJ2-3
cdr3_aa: CASIWRGGSDTQYF
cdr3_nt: TGTGCCAGCATCTGGCGGGGGGGCTCAGATACGCAGTATTTT

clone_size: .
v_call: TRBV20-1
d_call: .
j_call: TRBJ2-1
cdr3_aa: CSASLSAEQFF
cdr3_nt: TGCAGTGCTAGTCTTTCGGCTGAGCAGTTCTTC

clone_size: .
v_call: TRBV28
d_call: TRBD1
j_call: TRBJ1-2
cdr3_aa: CASSGDRANGYTF
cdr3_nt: TGTGCCAGCAGTGGGGACAGGGCAAATGGCTACACCTTC

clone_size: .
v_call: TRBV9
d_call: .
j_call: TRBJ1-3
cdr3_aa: CASSARDTTYTIYF
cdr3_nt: TGTGCCAGCAGCGCCCGGGACACGACGTACACCATATATTTT

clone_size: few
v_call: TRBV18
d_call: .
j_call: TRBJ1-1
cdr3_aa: CASSPTVNTEAFF
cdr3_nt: TGTGCCAGCTCACCGACAGTGAACACTGAAGCTTTCTTT

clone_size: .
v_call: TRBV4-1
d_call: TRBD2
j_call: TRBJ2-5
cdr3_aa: CASSQVSAGGGETQYF
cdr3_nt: TGCGCCAGCAGCCAAGTGTCAGCGGGGGGCGGGGAGACCCAGTACTTC

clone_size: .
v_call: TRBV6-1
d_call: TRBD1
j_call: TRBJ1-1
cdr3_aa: CASTWDRNTEAFF
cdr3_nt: TGTGCCAGCACCTGGGACAGGAACACTGAAGCTTTCTTT

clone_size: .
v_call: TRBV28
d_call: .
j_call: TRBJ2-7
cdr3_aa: CASSEAKTYEQYF
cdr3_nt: TGTGCCAGCAGTGAGGCAAAGACCTACGAGCAGTACTTC

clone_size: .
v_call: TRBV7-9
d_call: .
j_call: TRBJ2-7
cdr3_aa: CASSLLALYEQYF
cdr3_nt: TGTGCCAGCAGCTTATTGGCTCTTTACGAGCAGTACTTC

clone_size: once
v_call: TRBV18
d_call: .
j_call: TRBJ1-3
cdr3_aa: CASSLSRGLSGNTIYF
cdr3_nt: TGTGCCAGCTCACTATCCAGGGGACTCTCTGGAAACACCATATATTTT

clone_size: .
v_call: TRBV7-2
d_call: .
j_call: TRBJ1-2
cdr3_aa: CASSLNLKGYGYTF
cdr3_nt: TGTGCCAGCAGCTTAAATCTGAAAGGGTACGGCTACACCTTC